This TCR beta chain was recorded in a study of blood T cells in healthy people across ages. CDR1 LGHDT and CDR2 YNNKEL come from the germline V gene (reference sequence). The CDR3 totals 14 residues. V dropped 6 bases and J dropped 3; count of bases not matched to a gene: 8. The use of a sample-barcoded 5' primer and a J-beta primer mix characterized a second PCR of about 7 to 12 cycles. A template-switch adaptor that had 12 random nucleotides put a tag on each cDNA molecule. In TCRdb, the 5' RACE reads were re-called with MiXCR into one record per CDR3 protein. This sample has about 1.5 million distinct CDR3 sequences, with 42% found just once.

The clonotype was recovered from a woman aged 18-35 years in good health. The genes are TRBV3-1 and TRBJ2-7; TRBD1 matches 7 bases. Material for sequencing was blood. CDR3 sequence reads: CASRDTGTDYEQYF. The DNA for the CDR3 is TGTGCCAGCAGAGACACCGGGACAGACTACGAGCAGTACTTC.